The present T cell receptor (beta chain) was sequenced within a study of control samples from healthy donors and cancer patients. Assay: immunoSEQ multiplex PCR; the TCRdb copy retains only in-frame clones and omits some. The sample records 130,000 to 150,000 clones, 80% to 95% being singletons. Germline V CDR1 and CDR2: SGHNT, YYREEE (reference sequence). The CDR3 has 14 residues. Trimming stripped 2 bases from V and 0 bases from J, with 9 bases between. Sequences were obtained from blood. This TCR was sampled from a man aged 18 to 30 in good health. The gene calls are TRBV5-4 and TRBJ2-7; D not certain. The CDR3 DNA sequence: TGTGCCAGCAGCTTTGGACGGAGCTCCTACGAGCAGTACTTC. Amino acid sequence: CASSFGRSSYEQYF.